Below are 26 T cell receptor beta chains sequenced from a single sample in a study of blood T cell repertoires in COVID-19. Clones were read by immunoSEQ multiplex PCR, and TCRdb kept only the in-frame ones, dropping some. The sample yields tens of thousands of clones, around 80% seen once. What was sequenced was peripheral blood. The receptors were sampled from a man aged 55-75 years with active or convalescent COVID-19.

The V and J genes are TRBV7-9 and TRBJ1-6, with 7 bases that match TRBD1. The V gene end was trimmed by 6 bases and the J gene end by 9 bases; junction bases not matched to a gene: 5. This CDR3 spans 13 amino acids. Germline CDR1 SEHNR, CDR2 FQNEAQ (reference sequence). CDR3 in amino acids: CASSPTGVSPLHF. CDR3 in DNA: TGTGCCAGCAGTCCTACAGGGGTTTCACCCCTCCACTTT. Together with reference TRBV7-9 and TRBJ1-6, the CDR3 gives the full variable domain: DTGVSQNPRHKITKRGQNVTFRCDPISEHNRLYWYRQTLGQGPEFLTYFQNEAQLEKSRLLSDRFSAERPKGSFSTLEIQRTEQGDSAMYLCASSPTGVSPLHFGNGTRLTVT.

The chain uses TRBV7-9 and TRBJ2-7, with D tentatively TRBD1 (6 bases). Germline CDR1 reads SEHNR; CDR2 reads FQNEAQ (reference sequence). V lost 5 bases and J lost 2, with 16 bases in between. The CDR3 spans 15 residues. The DNA of the CDR3 is TGTGCCAGCAGCCGCGGACAGCCTGGGGCCTACGAGCAGTACTTC. Amino acid sequence: CASSRGQPGAYEQYF.

The chain uses TRBV7-8 and TRBJ2-7, with D perhaps matching TRBD1 (5 bases). The CDR3 consists of 15 residues. Trimming removed 0 bases at V and 2 bases at J, with 11 bases between. Germline CDR1 and CDR2: SGHVS and FQNEAQ. CDR3 in DNA: TGTGCCAGCAGCTTAGCAAGGACAACAACCTACGAGCAGTACTTC. It specifies CASSLARTTTYEQYF.

This clone was seen a handful of times. The V gene is TRBV6-5, the J gene TRBJ2-7; 12 bases are a match to TRBD2. The CDR3 is 14 residues long. With 7 bases clipped from V and 7 bases from J, the junction kept 8 bases outside the gene matches. Germline V gene sequence: CDR1 MNHEY, CDR2 SVGAGI. The CDR3 here is CASIPTSGGGEQYF. The CDR3 DNA follows: TGTGCCAGCATCCCGACTAGCGGGGGCGGTGAGCAGTACTTC.

The chain employs TRBV5-4 and TRBJ2-3, with TRBD1 matching 10 bases. Per germline, CDR1 SGHNT and CDR2 YYREEE (reference sequence). Trimming at V came to 0 bases and at J to 6 bases, leaving 7 bases not matched to a gene. This CDR3 is 16 amino acids long. CDR3 region: CASSLGGGQGLDTQYF. DNA of the CDR3: TGTGCCAGCAGCTTGGGGGGGGGACAGGGGCTTGATACGCAGTATTTT.

The chain employs TRBV18 and TRBJ1-2; D gene uncertain. There are 12 residues in the CDR3. Trimming removed 3 bases from V and 4 bases from J, with 6 bases in between. CDR1 and CDR2 (germline): KGHSH, LQKENI. In DNA, the CDR3 is TGTGCCAGCTCACCCGACATCTATGGCTACACCTTC. Translated, it gives CASSPDIYGYTF.

The CDR3 region is CASSLEGVTDTQYF. The CDR3 DNA sequence: TGCGCCAGCAGCTTGGAGGGGGTCACAGATACGCAGTATTTT. This chain uses TRBV5-1 with TRBJ2-3, with a weak D call TRBD1 (6 bases). The CDR3 totals 14 residues. Germline CDR1 is SGHRS and CDR2 is YFSETQ. V was trimmed by 0 bases and J by 2 bases, leaving 7 bases between them.

CDR3 bases: TGTGCCAGCAAAGGTAATCTCCGAGCGGGAACCTACGAGCAGTACTTC. Its translation: CASKGNLRAGTYEQYF. The genes are TRBV27 and TRBJ2-7; TRBD2 agrees at 7 bases. The CDR3 is 16 residues long. Germline V gives CDR1 MNHEY, CDR2 SMNVEV (reference sequence). Trimming took 7 bases from V and 2 from J; bases not matched to a gene: 14.

The CDR3 DNA is TGTGCCAGCAGCTTGGGCGGGAAGCGGGACTATGGCTACACCTTC. Translated, it gives CASSLGGKRDYGYTF. The chain uses TRBV5-4 and TRBJ1-2; D gene uncertain. Germline V lookup: CDR1 SGHNT, CDR2 YYREEE (reference sequence). The V gene lost 0 bases and the J gene lost 3 bases, with 12 bases spanning the gap. The CDR3 contains 15 residues.

The CDR3 coding sequence is TGCGCCAGCAGTCAGGCAGGGGGCACCGGAAACACCATATATTTT. It translates to CASSQAGGTGNTIYF. The rearrangement uses TRBV5-1 and TRBJ1-3, with 8 bases matching TRBD1. Looked up from germline, CDR1 is SGHRS and CDR2 is YFSETQ. The ends lost 5 bases at V and 4 bases at J; junction bases unmatched: 8. The CDR3 loop spans 15 amino acids.

V usage is TRBV9 and J usage is TRBJ2-1; 10 positions agree with TRBD1. Germline trimming cut 4 bases from V and 4 bases from J; bases unmatched to any gene: 8. The CDR3 is 16 amino acids. From germline, CDR1 is SGDLS and CDR2 YYNGEE. CDR3 DNA: TGTGCCAGCAGCACCCAGACAGGGGGCTTGTACAATGAGCAGTTCTTC. Translated: CASSTQTGGLYNEQFF.

The V call is TRBV30, the J call TRBJ2-1; 12 bases agree with TRBD2. The germline V gene encodes CDR1 GTSNPN and CDR2 SVGIG (reference sequence). The CDR3 contains 16 residues. J gave up 6 bases and V 6 bases, and 12 bases lay outside the gene matches. CDR3 amino acids: CACQNPLAGGINEQFF. In DNA, the CDR3 is TGTGCCTGCCAAAACCCACTAGCGGGGGGCATCAATGAGCAGTTCTTC.

This sequence joins TRBV27 and TRBJ2-6, with D perhaps TRBD1 (6 bases). Between the trimmed V and J ends, which lost 6 bases and 2 bases, there was a span of 11 bases. The CDR3 is made up of 15 amino acids. Germline CDR1 and CDR2: MNHEY and SMNVEV (reference sequence). The CDR3 is CASRQGRAGANVLTF. The CDR3 DNA reads TGTGCCAGCAGACAGGGAAGGGCTGGGGCCAACGTCCTGACTTTC.

This chain links TRBV18 with TRBJ2-1; TRBD2 is a possible D gene (5 bases). Trimming stripped 0 bases from V and 2 bases from J, with 11 bases between. The CDR3 runs 16 residues. Looked up from germline, CDR1 is KGHSH and CDR2 is LQKENI. This CDR3 reads CASSPPEGYTYNEQFF. CDR3 DNA: TGTGCCAGCTCACCACCAGAGGGATACACCTACAATGAGCAGTTCTTC. Full variable domain (remainder filled in from reference TRBV18 and TRBJ2-1): NAGVMQNPRHLVRRRGQEARLRCSPMKGHSHVYWYRQLPEEGLKFMVYLQKENIIDESGMPKERFSAEFPKEGPSILRIQQVVRGDSAAYFCASSPPEGYTYNEQFFGPGTRLTVL.

The V gene is TRBV3-1 (or the pseudogene TRBV3-2), the J gene TRBJ1-4, with D perhaps matching TRBD1 (5 bases). Trimming took off 3 bases at V and 2 bases at J, with 7 bases between the two ends. This CDR3 spans 14 amino acids. Per the germline V gene, CDR1 is LGHDT and CDR2 is YNNKEL (reference sequence). The CDR3 is CASSHRQTNEKLFF. The CDR3, as DNA: TGTGCCAGCAGCCACAGACAGACTAATGAAAAACTGTTTTTT.

The CDR3 sequence is CASNLGGIEAFF. The CDR3 DNA follows: TGTGCCAGTAATTTAGGGGGAATTGAAGCTTTCTTT. The chain joins TRBV19 to TRBJ1-1, with a weak D call TRBD1 (6 bases). CDR1 and CDR2 (germline): LNHDA, SQIVND (reference sequence). The CDR3 consists of 12 residues. Deletions cut 7 bases from V and 7 bases from J, with 13 bases between.

This chain links TRBV2 with TRBJ1-6; tentative D call: TRBD1 (6 bases). The CDR3 is 14 amino acids. Looked up from germline, CDR1 is SNHLY and CDR2 is FYNNEI. V was pared by 9 bases and J by 10 bases, with 19 bases between. In nucleotides, the CDR3 is TGTGCCAGACGGGGGGGAGGGGGAGAATCACCCCTCCACTTT. Translated: CARRGGGGESPLHF.

This clone was observed a handful of times. The chain has TRBV18 and TRBJ2-7; TRBD1 might be the D (5 bases). Germline V gives CDR1 KGHSH, CDR2 LQKENI. The germline V and J ends were trimmed by 4 bases and 6 bases, with 16 bases remaining between them. The CDR3 contains 14 residues. The chain's CDR3 is CASSLSGHLFEQYF. The CDR3 bases are TGTGCCAGCTCACTCTCTGGACACCTCTTCGAGCAGTACTTC.

V and J are TRBV24-1 and TRBJ1-2; D not certain. V was shortened by 3 bases and J by 0 bases, with 10 bases between the two germline ends. Germline CDR1 is KGHDR and CDR2 is SFDVKD. The CDR3 contains 15 residues. CDR3 sequence reads: CATSDGSGTNYGYTF. CDR3 DNA: TGTGCCACCAGTGATGGCTCCGGGACTAACTATGGCTACACCTTC.

The rearrangement links TRBV5-4 to TRBJ1-2; tentative D call: TRBD1 (5 bases). CDR1 and CDR2 from the germline V gene are SGHNT and YYREEE (reference sequence). The ends were cut back, 2 bases at V and 2 bases at J, with 16 bases in the middle. The CDR3 runs to 16 residues. CDR3 nucleotides: TGTGCCAGCAGCTTCGGGGGAGCCAGGGTGAACTATGGCTACACCTTC. This encodes CASSFGGARVNYGYTF. Drawing the rest from reference TRBV5-4 and TRBJ1-2, the complete variable domain is ETGVTQSPTHLIKTRGQQVTLRCSSQSGHNTVSWYQQALGQGPQFIFQYYREEENGRGNFPPRFSGLQFPNYSSELNVNALELDDSALYLCASSFGGARVNYGYTFGSGTRLTVV.

The chain combines TRBV5-1 with TRBJ2-5; 8 bases fit TRBD2. Germline V gene data show CDR1 as SGHRS and CDR2 as YFSETQ. The CDR3 is 15 residues long. The trim removed 0 bases at V and 1 base at J, leaving 2 bases unmatched. This chain's CDR3 is CASSLAGTSQETQYF. The CDR3 DNA reads as TGCGCCAGCAGCTTGGCCGGGACTAGCCAAGAGACCCAGTACTTC.

The genes are TRBV7-2 and TRBJ1-1; D not resolved. The CDR3 runs to 13 residues. Germline V CDR1 and CDR2: SGHTA, FQGNSA. V was shortened by 4 bases and J by 10 bases, with 16 bases between the two germline ends. This chain's CDR3 is CASSSMPDRRAFF. The CDR3 DNA reads TGTGCCAGCAGCTCAATGCCAGATCGGAGAGCTTTCTTT.

This chain connects TRBV6-5 to TRBJ1-2, with D possibly matching TRBD1 (6 bases). Germline lookup yields CDR1 MNHEY and CDR2 SVGAGI. This CDR3 contains 14 residues. With 6 bases removed from V and 2 bases from J, the gap between germline ends came to 13 bases. The CDR3 here is CASRHPGTNYGYTF. As DNA, the CDR3 is TGTGCCAGCAGGCACCCCGGGACAAACTATGGCTACACCTTC.

The V call is TRBV6-4, the J call TRBJ1-2; D gene ambiguous. The CDR3 sequence is 12 residues long. The germline V gene encodes CDR1 MRHNA and CDR2 SNTAGT. V shed 2 bases and J shed 6 bases, with 7 bases lying between them. CDR3 DNA sequence: TGTGCCAGCAGTGACAACAGTAATGGCTACACCTTC. Protein: CASSDNSNGYTF.

This chain joins TRBV12-3 or TRBV12-4 and TRBJ2-7; D perhaps matches TRBD2 (6 bases). The V end lost 2 bases, the J end lost 5 bases, and 10 bases lay between the germline ends. This CDR3 spans 13 amino acids. CDR3 nucleotide sequence: TGTGCCAGCAGTTTAACGGGGGACCACGAGCAGTACTTC. Encoded protein: CASSLTGDHEQYF.

This chain connects TRBV29-1 to TRBJ2-7, with TRBD1 matching over 7 bases. Unmatched junction bases numbered 11, after V lost 1 base and J lost 2 bases. The CDR3 consists of 16 residues. CDR1 is SQVTM and CDR2 is ANQGSEA in the germline V gene. The CDR3 sequence is CSVEVPNLTGTYEQYF. In DNA form, the CDR3 reads TGCAGCGTTGAAGTCCCTAACCTGACAGGGACCTACGAGCAGTACTTC.